This T cell receptor beta chain was captured in a study of CD8 T cells in ankylosing spondylitis. The ends were cut back, 4 bases at V and 6 bases at J, with 14 bases in the middle. Germline values: CDR1 SGHAT, CDR2 FQNNGV. CDR3 length equals 14 residues. Each CDR3 protein gets one entry after TCRdb re-called the 5' RACE reads with MiXCR. This sample yields some 350,000 distinct CDR3 sequences, of which under 15% are seen a single time; around 0.99% belongs to the top ten. This receptor was identified in a male donor with ankylosing spondylitis or in good health (not recorded which). Material for sequencing was blood, either unsorted or a sorted T cell fraction (not recorded which). The chain has TRBV11-2 and TRBJ2-3; D is undetermined. CDR3 nucleotides: TGTGCCAGCAGCTCGACCGGTTTTGAGGATACGCAGTATTTT. Encoded protein: CASSSTGFEDTQYF.